The 27 T cell receptor beta chains below were found in one sample sequenced in a study of blood T cell repertoires in COVID-19. The assay was immunoSEQ multiplex PCR, and TCRdb's table has in-frame clones only and misses some. Here the sample spans approximately 300,000 clones, approximately 90% being singletons. Specimen: peripheral blood. Receptor source: a man in his forties or fifties with acute or convalescent COVID-19.

The chain recombines TRBV2 with TRBJ2-4, with TRBD2 as a possible D gene (5 bases). Between the trimmed V and J ends, which lost 6 bases and 5 bases, there was a span of 23 bases. This CDR3 region has 17 residues. Germline CDR1 is SNHLY and CDR2 is FYNNEI. In DNA form, the CDR3 reads TGTGCCAGCAGCGGACTCCATTGGGGTAGCATTGAAAACATTCAGTACTTC. Amino acids: CASSGLHWGSIENIQYF.

This clone has only a few counts. The chain is built from TRBV10-3 and TRBJ1-6; D unresolved. Trimming stripped 0 bases from V and 10 bases from J, with 19 bases between. The CDR3 covers 17 residues. CDR1 and CDR2 (germline): ENHRY, SYGVKD. In DNA, the CDR3 is TGTGCCATCAGTGAGTCGACGCGACAAATTGCGGGGTCACCCCTCCACTTT. Translating it yields CAISESTRQIAGSPLHF.

V usage is TRBV24-1 and J usage is TRBJ2-1; D might be TRBD2 (6 bases). CDR1 and CDR2 from the germline V gene are KGHDR and SFDVKD. The CDR3 runs to 14 residues. Trimming pared 3 bases from V and 4 bases from J, leaving 9 bases between. CDR3 sequence reads: CATSDVSGYNEQFF. In DNA, the CDR3 is TGTGCCACCAGTGATGTTAGCGGATACAATGAGCAGTTCTTC.

This CDR3 is CASSGGTSNQPQHF. DNA for the CDR3: TGTGCCAGCTCGGGAGGGACGAGCAATCAGCCCCAGCATTTT. The chain employs TRBV2 and TRBJ1-5, with D tentatively TRBD1 (5 bases). The CDR3 has 14 amino acids. CDR1 is SNHLY, CDR2 FYNNEI, per germline. V was trimmed by 8 bases and J by 1 base, leaving 12 bases between them.

The chain links TRBV30 to TRBJ1-1; D gene ambiguous. CDR3 length: 12 residues. With 5 bases removed from V and 5 bases from J, the gap between germline ends came to 12 bases. CDR1 and CDR2 from the germline V gene are GTSNPN and SVGIG (reference sequence). This chain's CDR3 is CAWQGVNTEAFF. DNA of the CDR3: TGTGCCTGGCAAGGAGTTAATACTGAAGCTTTCTTT.

V usage is TRBV5-8 and J usage is TRBJ1-6; TRBD1 aligns across 7 bases. Germline lookup yields CDR1 SGHTS and CDR2 YDEGEE. The V and J ends lost 4 bases and 7 bases, in that order; junction bases with no gene match: 14. The CDR3 consists of 17 residues. CDR3 loop: CASSPSQGGLRNSPLHF. The CDR3 DNA is TGTGCCAGCAGCCCAAGCCAGGGGGGTCTTAGGAATTCACCCCTCCACTTT.

This clone showed up just once. The chain joins TRBV29-1 to TRBJ2-5; D is uncertain. There are 11 residues in the CDR3. The ends were cut back, 2 bases at V and 2 bases at J, with 3 bases in the middle. CDR1 and CDR2 (germline): SQVTM, ANQGSEA. The CDR3 loop is CSVEQQETQYF. The CDR3 nucleotides read TGCAGCGTTGAACAGCAAGAGACCCAGTACTTC.

As regards this clone: At one end, the junction sequence differs from germline, possibly due to a read error. The chain carries TRBV11-2 and TRBJ2-2; possibly TRBD2 for D (5 bases). Germline V gene data show CDR1 as SGHAT and CDR2 as FQNNGV. The CDR3 totals 12 residues. CDR3 loop: CASSSWTGELLF. CDR3 sequence (DNA): TGTGCCAGCAGCTCTTGGACCGGGGAGCTGCTTTTT.

V is TRBV13 and J is TRBJ1-2; 8 bases match TRBD1. The CDR3 loop spans 16 amino acids. The V segment lost 5 bases and the J segment 1 base; nucleotides outside the gene matches: 9. Per the germline V gene, CDR1 is PRHDT and CDR2 is FYEKMQ (reference sequence). CDR3 protein: CASSMTGTGHNYGYTF. In nucleotides, the CDR3 is TGTGCCAGCAGCATGACAGGGACAGGCCATAACTATGGCTACACCTTC.

V and J are TRBV18 and TRBJ2-2, with 7 bases fitting TRBD1. This CDR3 has 15 amino acids. CDR1 and CDR2 from the germline V gene are KGHSH and LQKENI. V shed 1 base and J 1 base; nucleotides not matched to a gene: 0. CDR3 sequence (DNA): TGTGCCAGCTCACCACGGGACAGGAACACCGGGGAGCTGTTTTTT. Encoded protein: CASSPRDRNTGELFF.

This chain links TRBV4-1 with TRBJ1-2, with 10 bases fitting TRBD1. The CDR3 is 15 residues long. CDR1 is MGHRA and CDR2 is YSYEKL in the germline V gene. V dropped 2 bases and J dropped 5; count of bases not matched to a gene: 5. In DNA form, the CDR3 reads TGCGCCAGCAGCCAACCGGGACAGGGGATGTATGGCTACACCTTC. This gives the protein CASSQPGQGMYGYTF.

The chain uses TRBV30 and TRBJ1-5, with D unresolved. The germline CDR1 and CDR2 sequences are GTSNPN and SVGIG (reference sequence). The CDR3 length is 14 residues. With 1 base removed from V and 6 bases from J, the gap between germline ends came to 13 bases. The CDR3 coding sequence is TGTGCCTGGAGTGAAGGAGGGTATGGTCAGCCCCAGCATTTT. This encodes CAWSEGGYGQPQHF.

V is TRBV5-5 and J is TRBJ2-2; D might be TRBD1 (5 bases). Trimming removed 2 bases from V and 5 bases from J, with 16 bases in between. The CDR3 totals 16 residues. Germline V lookup: CDR1 SGHKS, CDR2 YYEKEE (reference sequence). The CDR3 loop is CASSLLGRVGTGELFF. In nucleotides, the CDR3 is TGTGCCAGCAGCTTATTGGGCAGGGTAGGAACCGGGGAGCTGTTTTTT.

Only one count was recorded for this clone. The V gene is TRBV10-1, the J gene TRBJ2-7; D is possibly TRBD1 (6 bases). Germline CDR1 WNHNN, CDR2 SYGVQD (reference sequence). The length of the CDR3 is 13 residues. V lost 5 bases, J lost 3 bases, and 11 bases lay in between. The CDR3 DNA is TGCGCCAGCAGTAACGGACAGAGCTACGAGCAGTACTTC. Translated: CASSNGQSYEQYF.

The chain couples TRBV15 to TRBJ1-2; 7 bases match TRBD1. V lost 0 bases to trimming and J lost 7 bases; unmatched junction nucleotides: 8. The CDR3 consists of 15 residues. CDR1 and CDR2 from the germline V gene are LNHNV and YYDKDF (reference sequence). Here the CDR3 reads CATSREIWGDSGYTF. In DNA form, the CDR3 reads TGTGCCACCAGCAGAGAAATATGGGGGGACAGTGGCTACACCTTC.

The V and J genes are TRBV15 and TRBJ2-1; the match to TRBD2 covers 11 bases. Trimming took 6 bases from V and 7 from J; bases not matched to a gene: 2. Per germline, CDR1 LNHNV and CDR2 YYDKDF (reference sequence). This CDR3 region has 13 residues. The CDR3 protein is CATSASGGNEQFF. For the CDR3, the DNA is TGTGCCACCAGTGCTAGCGGGGGGAATGAGCAGTTCTTC.

CDR3 bases: TGCGCCAGCAGCCCCGGACTAGCGGTGGATACGCAGTATTTT. Residues: CASSPGLAVDTQYF. The rearrangement uses TRBV5-1 and TRBJ2-3, with 10 bases matching TRBD2. V was pared by 4 bases and J by 6 bases, with 5 bases of the junction left unmatched. Per germline, CDR1 SGHRS and CDR2 YFSETQ. There are 14 residues in the CDR3.

This clone was found once. The V gene is TRBV6-6, the J gene TRBJ1-5, with 11 nucleotides matching TRBD1. V was pared by 5 bases and J by 7 bases, with 10 bases of the junction left unmatched. CDR1 and CDR2 (germline): MNHNY, SVGAGI (reference sequence). The CDR3 consists of 16 residues. Written as DNA, the CDR3 is TGTGCCAGCAGTACAGAGGGACAGGGGGGCCCCCAGCCCCAGCATTTT. It is translated as CASSTEGQGGPQPQHF.

The chain combines TRBV10-1 with TRBJ2-7; 7 bases are a match to TRBD1. The V gene's germline CDR1 is WNHNN and CDR2 SYGVQD (reference sequence). This CDR3 is built from 13 residues. V lost 5 bases and J lost 0; bases outside the gene matches: 1. The DNA of the CDR3 is TGCGCCAGCAGTCGACAGGGCTCCTACGAGCAGTACTTC. It translates to CASSRQGSYEQYF.

V is TRBV10-3 and J is TRBJ2-1, with 14 bases that match TRBD2. CDR1 is ENHRY, CDR2 SYGVKD, per germline. The CDR3 is made up of 15 amino acids. Trimming took 8 bases from V and 7 from J; bases not matched to a gene: 7. The CDR3 is CAIGETSGGGNEQFF. CDR3 DNA sequence: TGTGCCATCGGAGAGACTAGCGGGGGGGGTAATGAGCAGTTCTTC.

The rearrangement joins TRBV5-1 to TRBJ1-1; a possible D gene is TRBD1 (6 bases). V dropped 10 bases and J dropped 1 base, with 20 bases sitting between them. The CDR3 is 15 amino acids. Germline assignment: CDR1 SGHRS and CDR2 YFSETQ. The CDR3 loop is CASAWGGVKNTEAFF. The DNA of the CDR3 is TGCGCCTCTGCGTGGGGGGGCGTTAAGAACACTGAAGCTTTCTTT.

The chain employs TRBV11-2 and TRBJ1-1; no clear D gene. Germline CDR1 reads SGHAT; CDR2 reads FQNNGV. The CDR3 consists of 14 residues. V was trimmed by 5 bases and J by 2 bases, leaving 12 bases between them. CDR3 sequence (DNA): TGTGCCAGCAGCCCGGAGAGGAGAAACACTGAAGCTTTCTTT. It encodes CASSPERRNTEAFF.

V gene TRBV12-5 combines with J gene TRBJ2-7; tentatively, D is TRBD2 (6 bases). The V end lost 5 bases, the J end lost 6 bases, and 17 bases lay between the germline ends. CDR3 length equals 14 residues. Germline CDR1 reads LGHNT; CDR2 reads FRNRAP. In DNA, the CDR3 is TGTGCTAGTGGTCGGTGGGGACTGGTGGGCGAGCAGTACTTC. Protein product: CASGRWGLVGEQYF.

The chain combines TRBV5-4 with TRBJ2-7; 7 nucleotides align to TRBD2. Germline CDR1 is SGHNT and CDR2 is YYREEE (reference sequence). This CDR3 has 16 residues. V was clipped by 3 bases and J by 1 base; unmatched bases: 10. The chain's CDR3 is CASSWEGSRGSYEQYF. For the CDR3, the DNA is TGTGCCAGCAGCTGGGAGGGGAGCCGAGGATCCTACGAGCAGTACTTC.

This chain uses TRBV7-9 with TRBJ1-3, with TRBD1 matching 8 bases. The CDR3 runs 13 residues. The trim removed 3 bases at V and 8 bases at J, leaving 3 bases unmatched. Germline V gives CDR1 SEHNR, CDR2 FQNEAQ (reference sequence). CDR3 loop: CASSLDREDTIYF. The CDR3 coding sequence is TGTGCCAGCAGCTTGGACAGGGAGGACACCATATATTTT. Full variable domain (outside the CDR3, taken from reference TRBV7-9 and TRBJ1-3): DTGVSQNPRHKITKRGQNVTFRCDPISEHNRLYWYRQTLGQGPEFLTYFQNEAQLEKSRLLSDRFSAERPKGSFSTLEIQRTEQGDSAMYLCASSLDREDTIYFGEGSWLTVV.

This chain links TRBV12-3 or TRBV12-4 with TRBJ1-5, with D unclear. Trimming cost V 1 base and J 5 bases, with 6 bases left between them. The CDR3 is 13 amino acids. The CDR3 bases are TGTGCCAGCAGTTTAGGGCTAGATCAGCCCCAGCATTTT. It is translated as CASSLGLDQPQHF.

This chain joins TRBV5-8 and TRBJ1-3; 7 bases align to TRBD1. V shed 4 bases, J shed 4 bases, and the junction held 14 bases outside the gene matches. The CDR3 is 17 residues long. In germline, CDR1 is SGHTS, CDR2 YDEGEE. The CDR3 DNA reads as TGTGCCAGCAGCCTAGGGGGCCTTGGGTCTGCCGGAAACACCATATATTTT. It translates to CASSLGGLGSAGNTIYF.